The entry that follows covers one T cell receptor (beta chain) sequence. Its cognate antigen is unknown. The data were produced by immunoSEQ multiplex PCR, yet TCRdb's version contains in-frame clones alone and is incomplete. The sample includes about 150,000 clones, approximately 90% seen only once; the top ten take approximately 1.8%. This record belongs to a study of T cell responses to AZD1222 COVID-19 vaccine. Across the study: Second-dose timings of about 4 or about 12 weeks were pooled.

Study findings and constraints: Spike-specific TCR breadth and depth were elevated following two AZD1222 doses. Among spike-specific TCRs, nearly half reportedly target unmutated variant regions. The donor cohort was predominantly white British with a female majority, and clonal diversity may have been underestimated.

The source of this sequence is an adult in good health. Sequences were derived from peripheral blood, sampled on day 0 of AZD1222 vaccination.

The CDR3, as DNA: TGTGCCAGCAGTTACTGGGATAGCTCCTACAATGAGCAGTTCTTC. Amino acids: CASSYWDSSYNEQFF. This chain connects TRBV6-2 or TRBV6-3 to TRBJ2-1; D remains unclear. The CDR3 is 15 amino acids. V lost 1 base and J lost 0, with 7 bases in between. Per the germline V gene, CDR1 is MNHEY and CDR2 is SVGEGT.